One T cell receptor beta chain is described in this entry. Its recognized antigen is unknown. Within one base of it there is no much larger clone, and no base qualities were kept. The library was made by the immunoSEQ multiplex PCR assay. In the paper's pipeline: A statistical classification framework was built for diagnosing cytomegalovirus status from the catalog of TCR beta chain sequences. Not all clones reach the TCRdb copy of this immuneACCESS table, which keeps in-frame sequences only. Checked studies attribute under half of the gap to unresolved V genes and leave the rest unexplained. That table furnishes V, J and clone size, whereas the DNA furnished D and trimming. The sample yields more than 250,000 clones; roughly 91% were counted once. The ten largest make up 3% to 3.5% of the sample. The data were taken from a study of cytomegalovirus exposure and HLA in healthy donors (dated by TCRdb to the late 2010s). Looking at the study overall: According to a later analysis, the roughly 130 validation repertoires were produced on the same platform as the roughly 600 repertoires of the first cohort. The aim of the study was to test whether cataloging public T cell receptors could identify signatures of past pathogen exposure. Besides the first cohort of approximately 670 subjects, a separate validation cohort made up of roughly 120 different subjects was used. To predict cytomegalovirus infection status, the study combined high-throughput TCR immunosequencing, statistical association of individual TCRs with disease status, and machine learning. General conclusions and limits of the study: A later analysis lacked HLA typing for the validation cohort, so it scored co-occurrence in that cohort across all 110 or so repertoires. The classifier was reported to diagnose cytomegalovirus status with high specificity and sensitivity in both the original cohort and the validation cohort. In a later analysis, TCRs clustered in the first cohort were found to also tend to co-occur in the 120 or so validation repertoires, with approximately 95% of cluster scores above 0. In vitro tests confirmed that a few of the cytomegalovirus-associated TCR beta chains recognize cytomegalovirus antigens. While some public TCRs were present in many individuals, most TCR sequences turned up only very rarely across donors. The study listed 150 to 200 TCR beta chains as associated with cytomegalovirus. It was suggested by the authors that the approach could potentially be generalized to other disease states and immunological phenotypes.

Donors formed part of the validation cohort, which comprised about 120 subjects and was distinct from the first cohort of under 850 subjects. Sequenced input: PBMCs. This sequence originates from a woman aged 25 to 39 in good health and CMV-seronegative.

This receptor has the CDR3 CASSQPRGSSGKNTEAFF. The base sequence is TGTGCCAGCAGCCAGCCGCGCGGCAGCTCGGGGAAAAACACTGAAGCTTTCTTT. Here the chain combines TRBV13 and TRBJ1-1, with the D gene too uncertain to name. V is clipped by 5 bases and J by 2 bases, and the sequence between their germline boundaries is 24 bases long. CDR1 and CDR2, looked up from the germline V gene (reference sequence), are PRHDT and FYEKMQ. The CDR3 runs 18 residues from the cysteine to the phenylalanine. Just the 54-base CDR3 DNA is kept, in frame starting at base 1.